The T cell receptor (beta chain) described here comes from a study of metastatic and nonmetastatic thyroid tumors. CDR1 and CDR2 (germline): SGHTA, FQGNSA. CDR3 length: 16 residues. As for this clone: At one end, the junction sequence differs from germline, possibly due to a read error.

Prior to thyroid surgery, none of the patients had received any treatment. TCRdb re-analyzed the PCR reads using MiXCR. The repertoire holds fewer than 35,000 clones, with 15% to 20% as singletons. Sequencing was carried out using blood. This receptor was taken from a female donor with papillary thyroid cancer or a benign thyroid nodule (not recorded which). Some clones in this sample may be carry-over from other donors' samples. The chain links TRBV7-2 to TRBJ2-1; D is ambiguous. CDR3 bases: TGTGCCATCAGCTTAGGCGCAGAAAGCTCCTACAATGAGCAGTTCTTC. Amino acid sequence: CAISLGAESSYNEQFF.